Below, 8 T cell receptor beta chains from the same sample are listed, as sequenced in a study of T cell repertoires in cytomegalovirus infection. TCRdb re-called the reads through MiXCR, storing one row per CDR3 protein. Of approximately 1,000,000 distinct CDR3 sequences in the sample, approximately 31% were seen once. Their antigen targets remain unknown. Sequenced here: cultured CD8+ T cells from PBMCs, sampled from culture after CMV antigen stimulation. These receptors all come from a human donor in good health (CMV status not recorded). Some clones in this sample may be carry-over from other donors' samples.

V is TRBV6-5 and J is TRBJ1-4, with D uncertain. CDR3 length equals 14 residues. Germline V gene data show CDR1 as MNHEY and CDR2 as SVGAGI. V was clipped by 6 bases and J by 4 bases, with 12 bases between them. The CDR3: CASSYSGDNEKLFF. For the CDR3, the DNA is TGTGCCAGCAGCTATTCCGGGGATAATGAAAAACTGTTTTTT.

The chain is built from TRBV10-2 and TRBJ2-7; tentatively, D is TRBD1 (5 bases). The germline V and J ends were trimmed by 4 bases and 6 bases, with 16 bases remaining between them. Germline assignment: CDR1 WSHSY and CDR2 SAAADI. The CDR3 has 14 amino acids. The CDR3 spells CASSGTPKGSEQYF. The CDR3 DNA follows: TGCGCCAGCAGTGGGACACCTAAGGGCAGCGAGCAGTACTTC.

J is TRBJ1-4 and V is TRBV4-3; TRBD1 aligns across 7 bases. The CDR3 runs 15 residues. Germline V gene data show CDR1 as LGHNA and CDR2 as YSLEER. Germline trimming cut 4 bases from V and 3 bases from J; bases unmatched to any gene: 5. The CDR3 here is CASSLRRGSNEKLFF. The CDR3 DNA is TGCGCCAGCAGCCTTCGCAGGGGGTCTAATGAAAAACTGTTTTTT.

The chain recombines TRBV5-1 with TRBJ1-6; TRBD1 aligns across 11 bases. CDR3 length equals 16 residues. V was pared by 0 bases and J by 7 bases, with 3 bases of the junction left unmatched. Germline-derived CDR1 and CDR2 are SGHRS and YFSETQ. The CDR3 reads CASSLGTGGANSPLHF. The CDR3 DNA follows: TGCGCCAGCAGCTTGGGGACAGGGGGCGCGAATTCACCCCTCCACTTT.

J is TRBJ1-5 and V is TRBV12-3 or TRBV12-4; a weak D match, TRBD1 (5 bases). V was shortened by 5 bases and J by 7 bases, with 15 bases between the two germline ends. The CDR3 extends over 14 amino acids. The CDR3 region has the DNA TGTGCCAGCAGTACTTCAGGGAATAAGCAGCCCCAGCATTTT. Amino acids: CASSTSGNKQPQHF.

The sample holds a few counts of this clonotype. The chain has TRBV29-1 and TRBJ1-2; a possible D gene is TRBD1 (5 bases). The CDR3 consists of 15 residues. Germline V gene sequence: CDR1 SQVTM, CDR2 ANQGSEA. Trimming removed 0 bases from V and 1 base from J, with 12 bases in between. This chain's CDR3 is CSVEDPGLNNYGYTF. The DNA for the CDR3 is TGCAGCGTTGAAGATCCAGGGTTAAATAACTATGGCTACACCTTC. The complete variable domain, with remaining parts taken from reference TRBV29-1 and TRBJ1-2, reads SAVISQKPSRDICQRGTSLTIQCQVDSQVTMMFWYRQQPGQSLTLIATANQGSEATYESGFVIDKFPISRPNLTFSTLTVSNMSPEDSSIYLCSVEDPGLNNYGYTFGSGTRLTVV.

This chain uses TRBV7-9 with TRBJ1-2; possible D gene TRBD1, 6 bases. The CDR3 sequence is 14 residues long. The ends were cut back, 3 bases at V and 2 bases at J, with 10 bases in the middle. Germline loops: CDR1 SEHNR, CDR2 FQNEAQ (reference sequence). This chain's CDR3 is CASSLTDRNYGYTF. For the CDR3, the DNA is TGTGCCAGCAGCTTGACCGACAGGAACTATGGCTACACCTTC.

This chain uses TRBV3-1 with TRBJ1-2; TRBD1 matches 10 bases. The CDR3 is 15 amino acids. V shed 4 bases, J shed 6 bases, and the junction held 8 bases outside the gene matches. CDR1 LGHDT and CDR2 YNNKEL come from the germline V gene (reference sequence). The CDR3 spells CASSLPGQGFHGYTF. CDR3 coding DNA: TGTGCCAGCAGCCTCCCGGGACAGGGGTTCCATGGCTACACCTTC.